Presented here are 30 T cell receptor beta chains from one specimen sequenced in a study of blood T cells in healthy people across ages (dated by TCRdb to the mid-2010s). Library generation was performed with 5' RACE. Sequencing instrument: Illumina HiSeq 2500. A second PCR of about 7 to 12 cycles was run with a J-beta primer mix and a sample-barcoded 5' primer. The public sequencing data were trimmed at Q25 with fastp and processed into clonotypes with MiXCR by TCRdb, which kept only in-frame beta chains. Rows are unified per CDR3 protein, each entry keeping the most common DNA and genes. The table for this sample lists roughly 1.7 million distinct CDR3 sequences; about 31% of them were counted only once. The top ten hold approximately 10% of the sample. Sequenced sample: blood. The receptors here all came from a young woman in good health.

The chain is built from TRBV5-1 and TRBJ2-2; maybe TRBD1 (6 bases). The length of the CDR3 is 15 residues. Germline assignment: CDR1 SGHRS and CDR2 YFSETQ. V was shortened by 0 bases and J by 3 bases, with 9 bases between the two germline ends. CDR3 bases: TGCGCCAGCAGCTTGGACAGGGTCTACACCGGGGAGCTGTTTTTT. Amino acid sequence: CASSLDRVYTGELFF. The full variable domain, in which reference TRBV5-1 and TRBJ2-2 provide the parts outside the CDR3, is KAGVTQTPRYLIKTRGQQVTLSCSPISGHRSVSWYQQTPGQGLQFLFEYFSETQRNKGNFPGRFSGRQFSNSRSEMNVSTLELGDSALYLCASSLDRVYTGELFFGEGSRLTVL.

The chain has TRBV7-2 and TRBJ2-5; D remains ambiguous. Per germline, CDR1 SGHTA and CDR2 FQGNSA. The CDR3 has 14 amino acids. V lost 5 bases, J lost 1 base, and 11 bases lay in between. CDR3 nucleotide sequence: TGTGCCAGCAGCCCCACCTGGGGCCAAGAGACCCAGTACTTC. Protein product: CASSPTWGQETQYF.

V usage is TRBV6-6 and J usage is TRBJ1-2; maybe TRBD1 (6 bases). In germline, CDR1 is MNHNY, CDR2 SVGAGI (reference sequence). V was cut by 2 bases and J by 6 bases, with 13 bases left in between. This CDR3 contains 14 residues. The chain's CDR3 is CASSYPGQNDGYTF. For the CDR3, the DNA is TGTGCCAGCAGTTACCCCGGACAGAATGATGGCTACACCTTC.

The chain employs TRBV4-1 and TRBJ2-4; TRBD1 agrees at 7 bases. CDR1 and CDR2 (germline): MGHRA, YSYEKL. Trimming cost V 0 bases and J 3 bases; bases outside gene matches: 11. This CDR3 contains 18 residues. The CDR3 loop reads CASSQETQGKWVKNIQYF. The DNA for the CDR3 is TGCGCCAGCAGCCAAGAAACACAGGGGAAATGGGTCAAAAACATTCAGTACTTC.

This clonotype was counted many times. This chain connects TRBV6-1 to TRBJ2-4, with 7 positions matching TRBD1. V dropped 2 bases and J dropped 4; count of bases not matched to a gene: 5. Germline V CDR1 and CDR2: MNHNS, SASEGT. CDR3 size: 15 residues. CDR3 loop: CASSENRDSKNIQYF. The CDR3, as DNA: TGTGCCAGCAGTGAAAACCGGGACAGTAAAAACATTCAGTACTTC.

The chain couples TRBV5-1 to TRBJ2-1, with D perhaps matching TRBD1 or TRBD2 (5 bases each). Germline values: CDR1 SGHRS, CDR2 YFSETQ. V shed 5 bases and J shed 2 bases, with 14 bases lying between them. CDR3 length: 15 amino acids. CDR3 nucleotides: TGCGCCAGCAGGCTGGACGGGGACGCCTACAATGAGCAGTTCTTC. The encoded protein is CASRLDGDAYNEQFF.

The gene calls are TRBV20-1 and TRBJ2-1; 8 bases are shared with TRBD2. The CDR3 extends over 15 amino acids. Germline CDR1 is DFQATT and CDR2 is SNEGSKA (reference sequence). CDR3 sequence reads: CSGGAWREVRNEQFF. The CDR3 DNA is TGCAGCGGCGGGGCATGGCGGGAGGTTCGGAATGAGCAGTTCTTC.

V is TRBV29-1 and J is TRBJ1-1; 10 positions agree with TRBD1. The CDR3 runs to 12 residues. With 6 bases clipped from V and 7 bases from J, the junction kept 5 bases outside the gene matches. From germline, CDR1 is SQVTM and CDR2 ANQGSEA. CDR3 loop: CSVRQGALEAFF. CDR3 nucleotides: TGCAGCGTCCGACAGGGGGCCCTTGAAGCTTTCTTT. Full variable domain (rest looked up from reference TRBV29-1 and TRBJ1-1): SAVISQKPSRDICQRGTSLTIQCQVDSQVTMMFWYRQQPGQSLTLIATANQGSEATYESGFVIDKFPISRPNLTFSTLTVSNMSPEDSSIYLCSVRQGALEAFFGQGTRLTVV.

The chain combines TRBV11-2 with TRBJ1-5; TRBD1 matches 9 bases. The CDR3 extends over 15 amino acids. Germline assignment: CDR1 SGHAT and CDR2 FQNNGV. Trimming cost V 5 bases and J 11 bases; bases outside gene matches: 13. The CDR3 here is CASSRGTGPAGTQHF. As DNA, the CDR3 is TGTGCCAGCAGCCGGGGGACAGGGCCCGCGGGGACCCAGCATTTT.

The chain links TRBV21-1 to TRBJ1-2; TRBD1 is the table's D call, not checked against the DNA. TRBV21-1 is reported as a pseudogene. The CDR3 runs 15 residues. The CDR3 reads CASSKSGQGEYGYTF. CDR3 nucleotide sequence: TGTGCCAGCAGCAAATCTGGACAGGGCGAATATGGCTACACCTTC.

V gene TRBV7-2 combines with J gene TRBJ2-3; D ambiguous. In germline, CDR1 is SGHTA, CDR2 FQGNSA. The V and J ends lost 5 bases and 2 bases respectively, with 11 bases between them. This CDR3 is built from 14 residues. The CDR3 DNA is TGTGCCAGCAGCACGCCCGGCCCCACAGATACGCAGTATTTT. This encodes CASSTPGPTDTQYF.

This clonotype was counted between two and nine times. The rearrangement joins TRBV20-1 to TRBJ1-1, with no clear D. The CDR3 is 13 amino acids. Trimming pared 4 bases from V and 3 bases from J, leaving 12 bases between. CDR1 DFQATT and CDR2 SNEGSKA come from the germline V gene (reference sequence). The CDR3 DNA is TGCAGTGCTACCCGCTCCGGGGACACTGAAGCTTTCTTT. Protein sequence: CSATRSGDTEAFF.

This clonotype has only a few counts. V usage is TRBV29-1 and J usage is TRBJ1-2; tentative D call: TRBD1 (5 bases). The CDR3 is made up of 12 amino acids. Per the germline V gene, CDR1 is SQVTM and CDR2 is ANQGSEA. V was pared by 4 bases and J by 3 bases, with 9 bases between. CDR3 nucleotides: TGCAGCGTTGGCCCACAGGACTATGGCTACACCTTC. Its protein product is CSVGPQDYGYTF.

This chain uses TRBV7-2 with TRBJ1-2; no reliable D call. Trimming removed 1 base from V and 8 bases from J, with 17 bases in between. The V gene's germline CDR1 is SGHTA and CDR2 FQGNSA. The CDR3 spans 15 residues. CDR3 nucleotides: TGTGCCAGCAGCTTAGAATTAGGCAGACCTTTGGGCTACACCTTC. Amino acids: CASSLELGRPLGYTF.

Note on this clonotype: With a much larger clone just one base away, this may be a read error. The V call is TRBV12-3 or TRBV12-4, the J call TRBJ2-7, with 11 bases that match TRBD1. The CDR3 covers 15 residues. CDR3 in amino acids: CTSSLKGTGGGEQYF. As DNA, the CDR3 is TGTACCAGCAGTTTAAAAGGGACAGGGGGAGGCGAGCAGTACTTC.

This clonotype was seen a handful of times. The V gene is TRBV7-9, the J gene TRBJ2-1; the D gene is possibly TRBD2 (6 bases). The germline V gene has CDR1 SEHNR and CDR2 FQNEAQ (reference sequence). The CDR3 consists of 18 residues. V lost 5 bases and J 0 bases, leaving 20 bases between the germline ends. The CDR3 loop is CASSANGLATSSYNEQFF. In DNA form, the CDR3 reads TGTGCCAGCAGCGCCAATGGGCTAGCGACCAGCTCCTACAATGAGCAGTTCTTC. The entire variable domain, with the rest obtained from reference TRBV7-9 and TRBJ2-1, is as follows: DTGVSQNPRHKITKRGQNVTFRCDPISEHNRLYWYRQTLGQGPEFLTYFQNEAQLEKSRLLSDRFSAERPKGSFSTLEIQRTEQGDSAMYLCASSANGLATSSYNEQFFGPGTRLTVL.

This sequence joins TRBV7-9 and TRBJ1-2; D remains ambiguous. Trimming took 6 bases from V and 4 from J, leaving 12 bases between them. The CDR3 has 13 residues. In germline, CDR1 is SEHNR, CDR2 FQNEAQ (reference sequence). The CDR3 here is CASSQAGVYGYTF. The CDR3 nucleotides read TGTGCCAGCAGTCAGGCGGGAGTCTATGGCTACACCTTC.

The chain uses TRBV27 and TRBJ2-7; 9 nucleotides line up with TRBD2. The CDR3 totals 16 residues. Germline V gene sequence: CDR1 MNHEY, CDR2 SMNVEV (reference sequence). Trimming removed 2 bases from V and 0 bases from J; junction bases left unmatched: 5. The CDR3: CASSLEGSGSSYEQYF. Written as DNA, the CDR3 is TGTGCCAGCAGTTTAGAGGGTAGCGGGAGCTCCTACGAGCAGTACTTC.

The CDR3 bases are TGTGCCAGCAGCCAACAATGGCTCTTAACAGATACGCAGTATTTT. Translating gives CASSQQWLLTDTQYF. V is TRBV3-1 and J is TRBJ2-3; D remains ambiguous. The CDR3 contains 15 residues. Germline CDR1 is LGHDT and CDR2 is YNNKEL (reference sequence). Trimming shortened V by 2 bases and J by 3 bases, and 12 bases separated the two germline ends.

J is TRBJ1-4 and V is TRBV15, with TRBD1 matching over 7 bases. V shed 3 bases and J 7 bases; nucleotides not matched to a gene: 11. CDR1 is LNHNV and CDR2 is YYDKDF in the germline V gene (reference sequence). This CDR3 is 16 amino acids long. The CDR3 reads CATSSYNRDRREKLFF. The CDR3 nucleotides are TGTGCCACCAGCAGCTACAACCGGGACAGACGTGAAAAACTGTTTTTT. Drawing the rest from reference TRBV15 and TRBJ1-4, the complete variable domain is DAMVIQNPRYQVTQFGKPVTLSCSQTLNHNVMYWYQQKSSQAPKLLFHYYDKDFNNEADTPDNFQSRRPNTSFCFLDIRSPGLGDTAMYLCATSSYNRDRREKLFFGSGTQLSVL.

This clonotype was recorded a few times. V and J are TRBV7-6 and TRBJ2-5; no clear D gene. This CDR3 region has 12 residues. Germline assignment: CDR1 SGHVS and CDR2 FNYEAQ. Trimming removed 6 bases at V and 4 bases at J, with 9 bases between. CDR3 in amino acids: CASRNGVETQYF. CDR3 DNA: TGTGCCAGCAGGAACGGAGTAGAGACCCAGTACTTC.

The CDR3 loop is CASRGVGTSGSGGTDTQYF. The CDR3 DNA reads TGTGCCAGCCGAGGGGTTGGGACTAGCGGGAGTGGCGGCACAGATACGCAGTATTTT. The rearrangement uses TRBV12-3 or TRBV12-4 and TRBJ2-3; 14 nucleotides match TRBD2. CDR3 size: 19 residues. V shed 8 bases, J shed 1 base, and the junction held 14 bases outside the gene matches.

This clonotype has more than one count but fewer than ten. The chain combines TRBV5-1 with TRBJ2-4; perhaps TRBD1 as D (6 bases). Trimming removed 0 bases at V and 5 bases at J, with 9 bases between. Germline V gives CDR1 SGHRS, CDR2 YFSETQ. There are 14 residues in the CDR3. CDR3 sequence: CASSLGQAQNIQYF. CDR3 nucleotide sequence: TGCGCCAGCAGCTTGGGACAGGCTCAAAACATTCAGTACTTC.

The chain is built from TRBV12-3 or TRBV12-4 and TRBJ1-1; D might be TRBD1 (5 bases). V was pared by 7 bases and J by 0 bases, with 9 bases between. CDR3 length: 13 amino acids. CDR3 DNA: TGTGCCAGCACCCTGGGGGTGAACACTGAAGCTTTCTTT. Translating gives CASTLGVNTEAFF.

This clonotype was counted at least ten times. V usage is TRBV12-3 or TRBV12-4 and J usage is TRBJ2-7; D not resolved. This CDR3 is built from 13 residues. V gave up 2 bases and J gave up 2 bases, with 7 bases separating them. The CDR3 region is CASSLSVTYEQYF. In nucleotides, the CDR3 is TGTGCCAGCAGTTTATCAGTCACCTACGAGCAGTACTTC.

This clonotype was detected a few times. The CDR3: CASSSAGGGQDEQFF. CDR3 DNA: TGCGCCAGCAGCTCGGCGGGCGGGGGTCAGGATGAGCAGTTCTTC. This chain uses TRBV5-1 with TRBJ2-1; TRBD2 agrees at 7 bases. With V trimmed by 3 bases and J by 8 bases, 11 bases remained unmatched. Germline values: CDR1 SGHRS, CDR2 YFSETQ. The CDR3 is made up of 15 amino acids.

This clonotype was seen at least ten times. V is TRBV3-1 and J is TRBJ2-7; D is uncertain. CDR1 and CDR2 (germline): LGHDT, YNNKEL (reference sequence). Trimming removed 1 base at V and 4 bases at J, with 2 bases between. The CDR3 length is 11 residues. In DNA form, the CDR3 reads TGTGCCAGCAGCCAAGTTTACGAGCAGTACTTC. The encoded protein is CASSQVYEQYF.

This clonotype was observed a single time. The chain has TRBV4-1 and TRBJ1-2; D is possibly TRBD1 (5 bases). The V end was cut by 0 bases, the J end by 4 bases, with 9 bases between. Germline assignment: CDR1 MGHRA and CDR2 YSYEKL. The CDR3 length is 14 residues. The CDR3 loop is CASSQDQGTYGYTF. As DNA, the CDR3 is TGCGCCAGCAGCCAAGATCAGGGAACCTATGGCTACACCTTC.

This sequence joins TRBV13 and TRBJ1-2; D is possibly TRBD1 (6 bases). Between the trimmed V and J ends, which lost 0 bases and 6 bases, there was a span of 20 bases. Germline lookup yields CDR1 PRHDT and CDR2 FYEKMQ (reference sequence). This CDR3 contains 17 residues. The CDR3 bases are TGTGCCAGCAGCTTAGGGCTTAACCCAAGGCAGGGGAATGGCTACACCTTC. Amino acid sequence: CASSLGLNPRQGNGYTF.

The CDR3 region has the DNA TGTGCCAGCAGCTTTCGGACCGACGCTCCGGAGACCCAGTACTTC. Its translation: CASSFRTDAPETQYF. This chain joins TRBV7-2 and TRBJ2-5, with D unresolved. The CDR3 is made up of 15 amino acids. The V gene's germline CDR1 is SGHTA and CDR2 FQGNSA. Deletions cut 3 bases from V and 5 bases from J, with 16 bases between. Full variable domain (rest looked up from reference TRBV7-2 and TRBJ2-5): GAGVSQSPSNKVTEKGKDVELRCDPISGHTALYWYRQSLGQGLEFLIYFQGNSAPDKSGLPSDRFSAERTGGSVSTLTIQRTQQEDSAVYLCASSFRTDAPETQYFGPGTRLLVL.